The following is a T cell receptor beta chain sequence with its context. The method was immunoSEQ multiplex PCR; TCRdb's version includes in-frame clones alone and lacks a portion of them. Counted here are hundreds of thousands of clones, around 84% occurring once; the ten biggest clones make up around 15%. The data were obtained in a study of blood T cell repertoires in COVID-19. Per germline, CDR1 SGHVS and CDR2 FNYEAQ. The CDR3 length is 16 residues. The V gene lost 3 bases and the J gene lost 8 bases, with 17 bases spanning the gap. Sequencing was done on a sample of PBMCs or T cells enriched from blood (not recorded which). The rearrangement joins TRBV7-6 to TRBJ1-6; tentatively, D is TRBD1 (6 bases). This TCR was recovered from a man younger than 35 who had recovered from COVID-19. The CDR3 is CASSLGQPATDSPLHF. For the CDR3, the DNA is TGTGCCAGCAGCTTGGGACAACCGGCGACGGATTCACCCCTCCACTTT.